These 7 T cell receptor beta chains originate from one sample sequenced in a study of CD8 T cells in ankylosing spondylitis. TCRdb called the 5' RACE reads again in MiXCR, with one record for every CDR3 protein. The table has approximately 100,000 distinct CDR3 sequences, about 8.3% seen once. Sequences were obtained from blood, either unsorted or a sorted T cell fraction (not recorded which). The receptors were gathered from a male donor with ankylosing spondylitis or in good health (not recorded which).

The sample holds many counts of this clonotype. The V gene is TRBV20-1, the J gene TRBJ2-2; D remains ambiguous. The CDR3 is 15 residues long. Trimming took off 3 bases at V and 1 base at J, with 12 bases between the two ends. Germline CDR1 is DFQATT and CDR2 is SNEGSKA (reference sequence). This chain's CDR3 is CSASETAQNTGELFF. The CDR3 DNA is TGCAGTGCTAGCGAAACGGCGCAGAACACCGGGGAGCTGTTTTTT.

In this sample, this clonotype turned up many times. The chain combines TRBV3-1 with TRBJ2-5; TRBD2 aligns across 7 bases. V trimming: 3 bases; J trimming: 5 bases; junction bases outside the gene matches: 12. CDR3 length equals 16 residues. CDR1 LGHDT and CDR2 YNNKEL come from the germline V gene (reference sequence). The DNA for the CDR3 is TGTGCCAGCAGCCACCTGACTAGCCTAAGTGAGGAGACCCAGTACTTC. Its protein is CASSHLTSLSEETQYF.

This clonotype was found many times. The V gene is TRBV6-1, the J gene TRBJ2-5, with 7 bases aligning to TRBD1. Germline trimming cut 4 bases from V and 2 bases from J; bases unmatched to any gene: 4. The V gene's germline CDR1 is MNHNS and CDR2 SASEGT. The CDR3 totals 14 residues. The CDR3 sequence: CASSAGTAQETQYF. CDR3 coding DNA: TGTGCCAGCAGTGCCGGGACAGCACAAGAGACCCAGTACTTC.

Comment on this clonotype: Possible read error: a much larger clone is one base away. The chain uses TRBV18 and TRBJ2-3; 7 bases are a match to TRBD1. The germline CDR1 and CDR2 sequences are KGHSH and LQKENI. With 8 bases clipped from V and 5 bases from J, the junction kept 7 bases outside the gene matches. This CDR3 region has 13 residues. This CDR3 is CASPLTGEDTQYF. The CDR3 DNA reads TGTGCCAGCCCGCTCACAGGGGAAGATACGCAGTATTTT.

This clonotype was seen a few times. CDR3 protein: CSGQGAKFKNTEAFF. The CDR3, as DNA: TGCAGCGGGCAGGGGGCGAAATTTAAAAACACTGAAGCTTTCTTT. The gene calls are TRBV29-1 and TRBJ1-1; 8 bases agree with TRBD1. V lost 7 bases to trimming and J lost 2 bases; unmatched junction nucleotides: 12. CDR1 is SQVTM, CDR2 ANQGSEA, per germline. This CDR3 is built from 15 residues.

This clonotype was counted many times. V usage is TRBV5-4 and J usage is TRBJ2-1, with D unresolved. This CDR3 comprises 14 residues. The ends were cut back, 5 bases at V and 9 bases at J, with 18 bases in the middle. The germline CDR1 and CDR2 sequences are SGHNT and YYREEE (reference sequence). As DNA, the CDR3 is TGTGCCAGCAGTCGAGACGACCCGAACGGTGAGCAGTTCTTC. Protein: CASSRDDPNGEQFF.

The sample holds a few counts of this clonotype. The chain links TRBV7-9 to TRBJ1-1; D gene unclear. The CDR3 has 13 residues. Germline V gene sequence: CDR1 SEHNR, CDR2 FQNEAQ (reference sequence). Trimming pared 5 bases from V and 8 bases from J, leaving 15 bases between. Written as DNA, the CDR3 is TGTGCCAGCAGCACCGGAGGGCCAACCGAAGCTTTCTTT. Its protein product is CASSTGGPTEAFF.